This record looks at one T cell receptor beta chain sequence and its context. Its antigen is currently not known. Base quality data are lacking; no much larger clone is found one base away. These data belong to a study of blood T cell repertoires in COVID-19 (dated by TCRdb to 2018 to 2020). Some background on the complete study: Samples from collaborators originated in the United States, Italy and Spain and spanned both the acute and convalescent phases of COVID-19. Samples were obtained from the ongoing ImmuneRACE study (first 160 participants) and from over 1,000 subjects provided by 6 global collaborators. Where available, HLA class I and class II types were taken from metadata supplied by the sample provider and were not determined by assay-based typing. The material from the prospective study consisted of cDNA or gDNA derived from T cells, B-cell-depleted T cells, or PBMCs. The sample metadata nearly always contained a de-identified subject ID, COVID-19 status, age in years and sex. The repertoires were released in a freely available public database intended as a resource for research on the immune response to SARS-CoV-2. Deeply sampled blood TCRbeta repertoires from subjects exposed to, actively infected with, or recovered from COVID-19 were included in the dataset.

The CDR3 holds 16 amino acids from the cysteine to the phenylalanine. The kept DNA is CDR3 alone, 48 bases in frame from the first base. CDR1 and CDR2, looked up from the germline V gene, are SNHLY and FYNNEI. V trim: 0 bases; J trim: 9 bases; unmatched bases: 7. Overall results and qualifications from the work: The quantity of clinical and demographic metadata differed by source and by participant and was supplied without curation.

Each collaborating institution followed its own protocols to collect whole blood in K2EDTA tubes. For TCRbeta analysis, collaborator samples were shipped as frozen whole blood, as isolated PBMCs, or as DNA extracted from either sample type. TCRbeta CDR3 regions were amplified from genomic DNA using the immunoSEQ Assay, a bias-controlled multiplex PCR. As for the original processing: Nucleated cell counts per sample were estimated from amplification of reference gene primers within the assay. Sequence reads were collapsed and filtered to measure the absolute abundance of every unique TCRbeta CDR3 rearrangement. For each sample, productive Simpson clonality was calculated by taking the square root of Simpson's diversity index across productive rearrangements. Sourced from immuneACCESS, this table was stored by TCRdb with only in-frame sequences that have V and J called. A share of the clones is absent; for the studies checked, an unresolved V gene accounts for under half, and the remainder has no known explanation. That table furnishes V, J and clone size, whereas the DNA furnished D and trimming. The sample table lists 300,000 to 350,000 clones, around four fifths of them with a count of one. In total, the top ten clones hold 2.5% to 3% of the sample.

The clonotype originates from a man younger than 40 with active or convalescent COVID-19. This chain is built from TRBV2 and TRBJ2-3; 12 bases in between match TRBD2. Sample: peripheral blood. The CDR3 protein is CASSEALAGGLGTQYF. The nucleotide sequence reads TGTGCCAGCAGTGAAGCTCTAGCGGGGGGGCTTGGGACGCAGTATTTT.